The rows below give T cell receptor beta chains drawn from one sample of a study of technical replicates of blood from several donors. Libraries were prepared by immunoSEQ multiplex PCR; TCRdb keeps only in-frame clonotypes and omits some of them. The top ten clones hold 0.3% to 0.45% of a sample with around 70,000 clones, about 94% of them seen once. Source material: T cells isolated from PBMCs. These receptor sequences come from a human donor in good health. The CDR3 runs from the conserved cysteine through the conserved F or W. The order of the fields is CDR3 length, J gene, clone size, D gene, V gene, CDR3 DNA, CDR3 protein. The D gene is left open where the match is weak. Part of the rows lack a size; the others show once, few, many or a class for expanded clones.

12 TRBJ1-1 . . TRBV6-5 TGTGCCAGCAGTGCCGGGACAAAAGACGCTTTCTTT CASSAGTKDAFF
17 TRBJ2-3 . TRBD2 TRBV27 TGTGCCAGCAGTTTAGGACTAGCGGGAGAATTGGCAGATACGCAGTATTTT CASSLGLAGELADTQYF
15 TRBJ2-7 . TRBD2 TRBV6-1 TGTGCCAGCAGTGAAGCCGGACTAGCGTCCTACGAGCAGTACTTC CASSEAGLASYEQYF
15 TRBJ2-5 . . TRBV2 TGTGCCAGCATTTTAGCGGAACTATCTCAAGAGACCCAGTACTTC CASILAELSQETQYF
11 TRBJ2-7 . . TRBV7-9 TGTGCCAGCAGCCGTACTTACGAGCAGTACTTC CASSRTYEQYF
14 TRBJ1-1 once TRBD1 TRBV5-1 TGCGCCAGCAGCCGCACAGGGGTGGACACTGAAGCTTTCTTT CASSRTGVDTEAFF
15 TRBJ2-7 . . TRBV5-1 TGCGCCAGCAGCTTGGATGCGGGTTTCTCCTACGAGCAGTACTTC CASSLDAGFSYEQYF
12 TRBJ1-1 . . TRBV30 TGTGCCTGGAGAAAAGGCCAGGGAGAAGCTTTCTTT CAWRKGQGEAFF
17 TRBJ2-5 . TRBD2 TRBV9 TGTGCCAGCAGCGAAGGACTAGCGGGAGGGCTCTTTGAGACCCAGTACTTC CASSEGLAGGLFETQYF
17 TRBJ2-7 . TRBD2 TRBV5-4 TGTGCCACCAAGAGAATCCTAGCGGGAGGTCAAAACTACGAGCAGTACTTC CATKRILAGGQNYEQYF
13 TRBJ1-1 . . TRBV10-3 TGTGCCACTAACAGGGAATCGAACACTGAAGCTTTCTTT CATNRESNTEAFF
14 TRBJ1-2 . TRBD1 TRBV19 TGTGCCAGTAGTATCCACAGGGGAGAGGATGGCTACACCTTC CASSIHRGEDGYTF
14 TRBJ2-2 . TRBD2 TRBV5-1 TGCGCCAGCAGCTTGGATGCGGGAGCTGGGGAGCTGTTTTTT CASSLDAGAGELFF
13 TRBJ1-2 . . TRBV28 TGTGCCAGCAGTTTTTCGGGGGGCAATGGCTACACCTTC CASSFSGGNGYTF